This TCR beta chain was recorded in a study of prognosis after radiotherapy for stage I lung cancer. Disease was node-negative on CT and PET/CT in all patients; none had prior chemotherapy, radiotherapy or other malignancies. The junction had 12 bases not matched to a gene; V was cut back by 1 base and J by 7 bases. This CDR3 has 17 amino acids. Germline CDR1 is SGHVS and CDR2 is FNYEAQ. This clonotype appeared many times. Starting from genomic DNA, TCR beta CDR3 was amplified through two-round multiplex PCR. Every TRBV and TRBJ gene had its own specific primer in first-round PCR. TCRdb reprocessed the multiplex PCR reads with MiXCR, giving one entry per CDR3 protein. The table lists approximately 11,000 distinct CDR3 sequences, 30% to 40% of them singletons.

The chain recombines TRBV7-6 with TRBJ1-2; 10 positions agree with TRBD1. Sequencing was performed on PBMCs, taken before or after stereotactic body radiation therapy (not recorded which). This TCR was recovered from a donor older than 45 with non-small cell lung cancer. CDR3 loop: CASSLGLDGQGDFGYTF. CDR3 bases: TGTGCCAGCAGCTTAGGATTGGACGGACAGGGGGATTTTGGCTACACCTTC.